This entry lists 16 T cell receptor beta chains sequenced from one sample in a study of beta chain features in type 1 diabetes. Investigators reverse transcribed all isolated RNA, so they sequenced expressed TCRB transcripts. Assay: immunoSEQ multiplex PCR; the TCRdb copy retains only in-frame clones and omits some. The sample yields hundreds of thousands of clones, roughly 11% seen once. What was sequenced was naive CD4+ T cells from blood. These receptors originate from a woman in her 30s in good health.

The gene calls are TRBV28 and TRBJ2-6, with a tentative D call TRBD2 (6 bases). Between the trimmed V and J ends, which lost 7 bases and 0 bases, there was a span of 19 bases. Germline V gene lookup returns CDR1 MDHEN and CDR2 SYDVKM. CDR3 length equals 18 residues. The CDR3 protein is CASITGGAALSGANVLTF. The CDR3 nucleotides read TGTGCCAGCATCACCGGGGGAGCGGCCCTCTCTGGGGCCAACGTCCTGACTTTC.

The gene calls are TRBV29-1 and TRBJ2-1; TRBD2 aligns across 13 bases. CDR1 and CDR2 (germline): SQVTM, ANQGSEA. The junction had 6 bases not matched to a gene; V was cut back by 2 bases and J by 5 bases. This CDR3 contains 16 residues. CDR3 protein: CSVERWTSGGDNEQFF. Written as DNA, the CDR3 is TGCAGCGTTGAACGATGGACTAGCGGGGGAGACAATGAGCAGTTCTTC.

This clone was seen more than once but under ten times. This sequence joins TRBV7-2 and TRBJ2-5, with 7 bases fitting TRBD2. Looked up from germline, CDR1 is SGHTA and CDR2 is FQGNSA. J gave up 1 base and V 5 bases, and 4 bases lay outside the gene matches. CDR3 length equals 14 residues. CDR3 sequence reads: CASSILAVQETQYF. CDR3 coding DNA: TGTGCCAGCAGCATTCTAGCGGTCCAAGAGACCCAGTACTTC.

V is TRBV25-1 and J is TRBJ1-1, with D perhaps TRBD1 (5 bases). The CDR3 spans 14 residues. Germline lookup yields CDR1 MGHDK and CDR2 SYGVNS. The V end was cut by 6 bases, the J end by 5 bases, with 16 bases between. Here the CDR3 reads CASRVGGGSTEAFF. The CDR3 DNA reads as TGTGCCAGCAGAGTCGGGGGGGGGAGTACTGAAGCTTTCTTT.

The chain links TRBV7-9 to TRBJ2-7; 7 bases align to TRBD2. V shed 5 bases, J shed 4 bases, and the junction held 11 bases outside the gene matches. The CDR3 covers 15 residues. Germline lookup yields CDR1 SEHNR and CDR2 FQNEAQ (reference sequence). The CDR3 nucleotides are TGTGCCAGCAGCGCCGCGGGCTGGGGGGGTTACGAGCAGTACTTC. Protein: CASSAAGWGGYEQYF.

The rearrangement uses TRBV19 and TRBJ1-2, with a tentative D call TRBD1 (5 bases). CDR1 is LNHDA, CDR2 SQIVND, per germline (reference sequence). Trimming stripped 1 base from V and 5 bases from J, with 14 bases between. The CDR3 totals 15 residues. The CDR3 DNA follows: TGTGCCAGTAGTATAGTAGACAGCGTCGTTTATGGCTACACCTTC. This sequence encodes CASSIVDSVVYGYTF.

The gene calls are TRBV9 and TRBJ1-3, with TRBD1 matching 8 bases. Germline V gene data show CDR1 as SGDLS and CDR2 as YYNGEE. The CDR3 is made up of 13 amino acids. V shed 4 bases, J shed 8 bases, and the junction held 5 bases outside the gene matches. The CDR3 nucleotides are TGTGCCAGCAGCTCCGGACAGGGTCACACCATATATTTT. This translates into CASSSGQGHTIYF.

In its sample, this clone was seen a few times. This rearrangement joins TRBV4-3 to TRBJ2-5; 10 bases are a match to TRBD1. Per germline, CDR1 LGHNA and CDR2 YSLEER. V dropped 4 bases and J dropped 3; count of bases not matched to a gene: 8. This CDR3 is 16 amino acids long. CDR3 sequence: CASSPSGQGTEETQYF. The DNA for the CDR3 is TGCGCCAGCAGCCCCTCGGGACAGGGGACAGAAGAGACCCAGTACTTC.

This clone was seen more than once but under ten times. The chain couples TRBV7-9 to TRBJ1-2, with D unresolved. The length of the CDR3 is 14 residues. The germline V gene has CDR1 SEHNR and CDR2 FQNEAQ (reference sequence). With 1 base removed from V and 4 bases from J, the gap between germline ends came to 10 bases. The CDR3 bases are TGTGCCAGCAGCTTAGGGAGGTTGCCCTATGGCTACACCTTC. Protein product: CASSLGRLPYGYTF.

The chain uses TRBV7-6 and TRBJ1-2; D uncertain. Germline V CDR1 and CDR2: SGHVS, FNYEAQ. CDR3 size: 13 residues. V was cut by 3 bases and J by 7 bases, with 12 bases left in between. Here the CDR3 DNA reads TGTGCCAGCAGCTTCGAACCGACTGGTGGCTACACCTTC. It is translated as CASSFEPTGGYTF.

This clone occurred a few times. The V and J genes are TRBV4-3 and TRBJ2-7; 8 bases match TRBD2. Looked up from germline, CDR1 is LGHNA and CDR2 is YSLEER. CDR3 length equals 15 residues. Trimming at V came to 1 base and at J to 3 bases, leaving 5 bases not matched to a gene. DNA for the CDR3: TGCGCCAGCAGCCAAGTAGCGGGAATGAGCTACGAGCAGTACTTC. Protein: CASSQVAGMSYEQYF.

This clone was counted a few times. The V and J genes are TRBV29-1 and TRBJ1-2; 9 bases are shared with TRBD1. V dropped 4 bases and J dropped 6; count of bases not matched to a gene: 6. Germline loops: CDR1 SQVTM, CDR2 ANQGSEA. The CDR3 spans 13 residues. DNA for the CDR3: TGCAGCGTTGCCCGGACAGGGGATCATGGCTACACCTTC. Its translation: CSVARTGDHGYTF.

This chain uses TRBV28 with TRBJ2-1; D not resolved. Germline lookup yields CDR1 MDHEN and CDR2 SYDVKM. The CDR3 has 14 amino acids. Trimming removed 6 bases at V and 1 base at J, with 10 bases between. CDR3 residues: CASSVGPSYNEQFF. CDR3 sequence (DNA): TGTGCCAGCAGCGTTGGGCCGTCCTACAATGAGCAGTTCTTC.

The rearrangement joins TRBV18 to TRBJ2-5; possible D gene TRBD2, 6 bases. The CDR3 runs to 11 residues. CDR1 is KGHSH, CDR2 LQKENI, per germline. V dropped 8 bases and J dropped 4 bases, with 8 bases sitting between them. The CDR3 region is CASEEGETQYF. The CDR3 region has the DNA TGTGCCAGCGAGGAGGGAGAGACCCAGTACTTC.

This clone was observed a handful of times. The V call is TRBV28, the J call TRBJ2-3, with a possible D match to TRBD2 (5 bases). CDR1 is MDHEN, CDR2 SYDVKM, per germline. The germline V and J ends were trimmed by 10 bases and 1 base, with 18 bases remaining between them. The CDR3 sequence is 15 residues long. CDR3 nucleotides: TGTGCCACTTATTCGGGTAGCGTGGGCACAGATACGCAGTATTTT. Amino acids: CATYSGSVGTDTQYF.

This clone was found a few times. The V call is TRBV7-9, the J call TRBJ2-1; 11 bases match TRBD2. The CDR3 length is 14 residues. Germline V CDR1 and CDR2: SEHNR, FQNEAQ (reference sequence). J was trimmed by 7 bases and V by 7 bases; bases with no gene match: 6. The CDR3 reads CASNRLAGMNEQFF. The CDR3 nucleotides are TGTGCCAGCAACCGACTAGCGGGAATGAATGAGCAGTTCTTC.